This is a list of T cell receptor beta chains from one sample in a study of a mutant IDH1 vaccine in newly diagnosed glioma. The data were produced by immunoSEQ multiplex PCR, yet TCRdb's version contains in-frame clones alone and is incomplete. The repertoire holds 45,000 to 65,000 clones, around 80% seen once, with about a fifth in the top ten. The sample here was PBMCs, taken from a glioma patient treated with radiotherapy, temozolomide or both. The receptor set was obtained from a man aged 18-30 years with glioma. The conserved cysteine and the conserved F or W are not part of the CDR3 here. Each record gives: V gene, J gene, CDR3 protein.

TRBV30	TRBJ2-2	AWSAIEAARTGELF
TRBV6-6	TRBJ1-6	ASSYPTSRGGSPLH
TRBV30	TRBJ1-1	AWGPMNTEAF
TRBV7-9	TRBJ2-2	ASSLPGTSGIGELF
TRBV29-1	TRBJ2-1	SVLPRNEQF
TRBV9	TRBJ2-5	ASSSQRGGGKETQY
TRBV18	TRBJ1-5	ASAFGVGHNQPQH
TRBV14	TRBJ1-2	ASSLHPGQGNYGYT
TRBV6-1	TRBJ1-3	ASMWGGNGNTIY
TRBV4-3	TRBJ1-1	ASSQDPGGSPRAF
TRBV30	TRBJ2-7	AWSVGGGSYEQY
TRBV5-4	TRBJ2-3	ASSPRAVLASTDTQY
TRBV6-5	TRBJ2-7	ASSRRRAGVSEQY
TRBV30	TRBJ1-3	AWRARGQGMNTIY
TRBV19	TRBJ2-7	ATTVSGDSYEQY
TRBV27	TRBJ1-4	ASSDQWDEDEKLF
TRBV2	TRBJ2-2	ASRGTRANTGELF
TRBV9	TRBJ2-7	ASSVGGRPPYEQY
TRBV11-1	TRBJ1-1	ASSSIADTEAF
TRBV19	TRBJ2-1	ASSIKAGLDNEQF
TRBV6-5	TRBJ2-7	ASSYTGTSYEQY
TRBV6-1	TRBJ2-7	ASTWGGTPGEQY
TRBV6-5	TRBJ2-7	ASSFRDTGEQY
TRBV27	TRBJ2-7	ASSIQGSTYEQY
TRBV20-1	TRBJ1-1	SVPRVGGAF
TRBV9	TRBJ1-6	ASSQQSGNSPLH
TRBV4-2	TRBJ1-1	ASSQGYQQVNTEAF
TRBV2	TRBJ1-1	ASREQVNTEAF
TRBV4-3	TRBJ2-7	ASSQNALGPYEQY
TRBV2	TRBJ2-7	ASRDRLPSSYEQY
TRBV4-2	TRBJ1-4	ASSPKGQMNEKLF
TRBV19	TRBJ1-2	ASSNRAASAYGYT
TRBV2	TRBJ1-2	ASIRGPGSYGYT
TRBV9	TRBJ1-4	ASSGPGWEKLF
TRBV29-1	TRBJ1-4	SVVDRNEKLF
TRBV29-1	TRBJ1-2	SVAGTRKGYT
TRBV6-1	TRBJ1-1	ASSEYGRELNTEAF
TRBV18	TRBJ1-4	ASSRGTGGNEKLF
TRBV5-4	TRBJ2-2	ASSLARGFDTGELF
TRBV5-1	TRBJ1-4	ASSLNRGGEKLF
TRBV9	TRBJ1-2	ASSVQSNYGYT
TRBV25-1	TRBJ2-1	ASSPMRYNEQF
TRBV30	TRBJ1-1	AWSVRWTGLLNTEAF
TRBV20-1	TRBJ1-1	SQDSNTEAF
TRBV5-1	TRBJ1-1	ASSSWTGEVEAF
TRBV28	TRBJ2-2	ASSFRGWGELF
TRBV29-1	TRBJ1-2	SVYGYT